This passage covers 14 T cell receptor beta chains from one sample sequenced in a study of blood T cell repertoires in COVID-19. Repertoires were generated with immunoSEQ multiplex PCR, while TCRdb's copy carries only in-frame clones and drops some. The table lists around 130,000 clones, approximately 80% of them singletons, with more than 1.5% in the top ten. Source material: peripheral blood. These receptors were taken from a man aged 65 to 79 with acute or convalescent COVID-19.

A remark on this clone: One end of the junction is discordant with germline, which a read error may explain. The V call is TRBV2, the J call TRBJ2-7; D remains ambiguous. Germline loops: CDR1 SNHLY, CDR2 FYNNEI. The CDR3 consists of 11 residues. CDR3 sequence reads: CASSASSEQYF. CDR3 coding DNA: TGTGCCAGCAGTGCCTCCTCCGAGCAGTACTTC.

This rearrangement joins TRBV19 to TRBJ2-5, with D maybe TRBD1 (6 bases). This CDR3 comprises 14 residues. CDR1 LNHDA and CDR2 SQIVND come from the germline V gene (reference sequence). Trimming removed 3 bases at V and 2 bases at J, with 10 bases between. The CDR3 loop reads CASSIGTLQETQYF. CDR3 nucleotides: TGTGCCAGTAGTATCGGGACACTACAAGAGACCCAGTACTTC.

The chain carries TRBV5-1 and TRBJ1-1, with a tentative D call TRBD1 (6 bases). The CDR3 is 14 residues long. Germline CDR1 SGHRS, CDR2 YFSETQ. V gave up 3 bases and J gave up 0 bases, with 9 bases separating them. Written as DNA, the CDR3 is TGCGCCAGCAGCTCTCACAGGGTGAACACTGAAGCTTTCTTT. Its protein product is CASSSHRVNTEAFF.

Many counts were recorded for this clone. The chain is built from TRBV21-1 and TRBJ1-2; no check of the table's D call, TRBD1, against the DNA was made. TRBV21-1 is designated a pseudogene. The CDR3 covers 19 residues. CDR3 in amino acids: CASSKPYEGVQAVNYGYTF. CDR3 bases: TGTGCCAGCAGCAAGCCTTACGAGGGGGTTCAAGCGGTTAACTATGGCTACACCTTC.

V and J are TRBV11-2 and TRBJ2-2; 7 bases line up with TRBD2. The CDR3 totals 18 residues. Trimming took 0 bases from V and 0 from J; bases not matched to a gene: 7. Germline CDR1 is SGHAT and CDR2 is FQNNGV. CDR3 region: CASSLDFRGGANTGELFF. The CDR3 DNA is TGTGCCAGCAGCTTAGATTTCCGGGGAGGGGCGAACACCGGGGAGCTGTTTTTT.

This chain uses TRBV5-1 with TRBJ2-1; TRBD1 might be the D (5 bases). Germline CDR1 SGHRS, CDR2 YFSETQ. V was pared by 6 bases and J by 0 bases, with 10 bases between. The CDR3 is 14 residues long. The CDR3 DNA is TGCGCCAGCACATCAGGGTACTCCTACAATGAGCAGTTCTTC. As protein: CASTSGYSYNEQFF.

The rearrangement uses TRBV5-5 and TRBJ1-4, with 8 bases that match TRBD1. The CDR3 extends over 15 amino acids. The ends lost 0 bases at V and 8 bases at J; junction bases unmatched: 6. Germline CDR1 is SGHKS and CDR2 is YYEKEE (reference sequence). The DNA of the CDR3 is TGTGCCAGCAGCTTGGAGGGACAGGCACGGGAAAAACTGTTTTTT. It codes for CASSLEGQAREKLFF.

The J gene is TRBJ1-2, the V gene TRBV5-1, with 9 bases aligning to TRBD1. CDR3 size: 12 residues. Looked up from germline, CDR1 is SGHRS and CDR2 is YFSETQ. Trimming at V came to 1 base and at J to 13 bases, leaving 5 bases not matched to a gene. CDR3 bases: TGCGCCAGCAGCTTGTCGGGACAGGGTTTCACCTTC. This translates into CASSLSGQGFTF. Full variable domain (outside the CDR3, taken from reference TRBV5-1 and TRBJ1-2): KAGVTQTPRYLIKTRGQQVTLSCSPISGHRSVSWYQQTPGQGLQFLFEYFSETQRNKGNFPGRFSGRQFSNSRSEMNVSTLELGDSALYLCASSLSGQGFTFGSGTRLTVV.

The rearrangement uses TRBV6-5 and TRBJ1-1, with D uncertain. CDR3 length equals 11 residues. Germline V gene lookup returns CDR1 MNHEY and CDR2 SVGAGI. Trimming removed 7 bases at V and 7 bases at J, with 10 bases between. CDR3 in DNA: TGTGCCAGCACTAAAGACAATGAAGCTTTCTTT. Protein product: CASTKDNEAFF.

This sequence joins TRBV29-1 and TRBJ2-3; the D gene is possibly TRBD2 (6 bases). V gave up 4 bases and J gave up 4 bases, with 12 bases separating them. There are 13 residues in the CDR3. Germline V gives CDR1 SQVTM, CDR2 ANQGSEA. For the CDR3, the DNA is TGCAGCGTTGTTAGCGGAAGGGCAGATACGCAGTATTTT. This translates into CSVVSGRADTQYF.

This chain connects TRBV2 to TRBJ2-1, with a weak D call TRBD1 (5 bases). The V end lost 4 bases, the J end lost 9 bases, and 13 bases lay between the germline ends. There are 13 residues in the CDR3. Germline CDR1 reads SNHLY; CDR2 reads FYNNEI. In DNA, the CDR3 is TGTGCCAGCAGTGTGGACACGGCCCGTGAGCAGTTCTTC. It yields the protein CASSVDTAREQFF.

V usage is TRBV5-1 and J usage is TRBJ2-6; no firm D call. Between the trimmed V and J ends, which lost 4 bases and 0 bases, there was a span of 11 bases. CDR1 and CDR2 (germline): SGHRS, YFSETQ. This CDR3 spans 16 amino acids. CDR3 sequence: CASSRVGDSGANVLTF. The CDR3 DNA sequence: TGCGCCAGCAGCCGGGTAGGAGACTCTGGGGCCAACGTCCTGACTTTC.

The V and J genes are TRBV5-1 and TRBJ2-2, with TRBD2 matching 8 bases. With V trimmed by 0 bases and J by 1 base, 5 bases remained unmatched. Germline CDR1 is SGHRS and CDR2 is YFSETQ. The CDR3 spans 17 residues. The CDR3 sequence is CASSLVALAGNTGELFF. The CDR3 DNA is TGCGCCAGCAGCTTGGTTGCGCTAGCGGGGAACACCGGGGAGCTGTTTTTT.

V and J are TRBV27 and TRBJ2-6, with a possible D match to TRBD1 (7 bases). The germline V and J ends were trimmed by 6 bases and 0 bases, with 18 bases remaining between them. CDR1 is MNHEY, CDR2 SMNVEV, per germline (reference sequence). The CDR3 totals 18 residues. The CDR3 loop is CASRGGGTATSGANVLTF. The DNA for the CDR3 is TGTGCCAGCAGGGGAGGCGGGACAGCGACCTCTGGGGCCAACGTCCTGACTTTC.